These 26 T cell receptor beta chains share one sample of origin, sequenced in a study of molecular identifiers for immune sequencing clone quantification. One entry per CDR3 protein results from TCRdb running MiXCR on the PCR reads. The sample holds about 640,000 distinct CDR3 sequences, 20% seen once. Specimen: naive CD8+ T cells from blood, with Jurkat cell RNA spiked in. The subset is: FACS-sorted CD8+CD4-CCR7+CD45RA+ naive T cells. All receptors come from a human donor in good health. Some libraries in this study had Jurkat cell RNA spiked in.

In its sample, this clonotype was seen many times. The chain carries TRBV6-5 and TRBJ2-7, with a weak D call TRBD1 (6 bases). Germline CDR1 reads MNHEY; CDR2 reads SVGAGI. This CDR3 spans 14 amino acids. Trimming stripped 0 bases from V and 3 bases from J, with 9 bases between. Here the CDR3 DNA reads TGTGCCAGCAGTTACTCGAAAGGGGGCTACGAGCAGTACTTC. It translates to CASSYSKGGYEQYF.

This clonotype was seen at least ten times. The J gene is TRBJ2-5, the V gene TRBV6-2 or TRBV6-3; 11 bases match TRBD2. The CDR3 runs 16 residues. Germline CDR1 and CDR2: MNHEY and SVGEGT. V lost 1 base, J lost 3 bases, and 4 bases stayed unmatched. Written as DNA, the CDR3 is TGTGCCAGCAGTTACTATAGCGGGAGGGTCGAAGAGACCCAGTACTTC. Translation gives CASSYYSGRVEETQYF.

Note on this clonotype: A much larger clonotype is one base distant, so this may be a read error. This chain uses TRBV3-1 with TRBJ2-7; 10 bases are shared with TRBD1. J was trimmed by 9 bases and V by 0 bases; bases with no gene match: 17. The CDR3 is 18 amino acids. Germline V gene data show CDR1 as LGHDT and CDR2 as YNNKEL (reference sequence). The CDR3 is CASSQDPLRGTGVGGQYF. The CDR3 DNA is TGTGCCAGCAGCCAAGATCCTCTCCGTGGGACAGGGGTTGGTGGGCAGTACTTC.

This clonotype was seen only once. This sequence may be a read error, since a much larger clone differs from it by one base. This sequence joins TRBV18 and TRBJ2-5, with D unresolved. The V and J ends lost 1 base and 10 bases respectively, with 19 bases between them. This CDR3 contains 15 residues. The germline gives CDR1 KGHSH, CDR2 LQKENI. The CDR3 region is CASSPLALGMIDQYF. The CDR3 DNA sequence: TGTGCCAGCTCACCACTGGCGCTGGGGATGATTGACCAGTACTTC.

This clonotype was observed at least ten times. The genes are TRBV12-3 or TRBV12-4 and TRBJ1-2, with unresolved D. V lost 5 bases to trimming and J lost 0 bases, with 10 bases between them. The CDR3 spans 14 residues. CDR3 sequence: CASSPSLANYGYTF. CDR3 sequence (DNA): TGTGCCAGCAGTCCCTCCCTAGCTAACTATGGCTACACCTTC.

This clonotype was seen ten or more times. The V call is TRBV28, the J call TRBJ2-5; 14 positions match TRBD2. V shed 5 bases, J shed 4 bases, and the junction held 12 bases outside the gene matches. CDR1 and CDR2 (germline): MDHEN, SYDVKM. The CDR3 contains 18 residues. The CDR3 nucleotides are TGTGCCAGCAGTCCCGGGACAGGGACTAGCGGGAGCGGAGAGACCCAGTACTTC. Its protein product is CASSPGTGTSGSGETQYF.

This clonotype has a count of ten or more. The V gene is TRBV24-1, the J gene TRBJ2-7; 7 bases are a match to TRBD2. The CDR3 covers 15 residues. CDR1 is KGHDR, CDR2 SFDVKD, per germline. The V segment lost 3 bases and the J segment 1 base; nucleotides outside the gene matches: 5. The DNA for the CDR3 is TGTGCCACCAGTGATCCCAAGGGAGGGTCCTACGAGCAGTACTTC. Translation gives CATSDPKGGSYEQYF.

This clonotype was seen at least ten times. The rearrangement links TRBV30 to TRBJ1-1; 8 bases fit TRBD1. The CDR3 is 13 amino acids. Germline trimming cut 3 bases from V and 5 bases from J; bases unmatched to any gene: 5. Per the germline V gene, CDR1 is GTSNPN and CDR2 is SVGIG (reference sequence). CDR3 amino acids: CAWRQGDITEAFF. The CDR3 bases are TGTGCCTGGAGACAGGGGGATATAACTGAAGCTTTCTTT.

The rearrangement joins TRBV27 to TRBJ2-1; TRBD2 might be the D (6 bases). V lost 1 base and J lost 0, with 10 bases in between. Germline values: CDR1 MNHEY, CDR2 SMNVEV (reference sequence). This CDR3 region has 16 residues. The CDR3 reads CASSLFAGSSYNEQFF. The CDR3 DNA reads as TGTGCCAGCAGTTTATTTGCGGGGAGCTCCTACAATGAGCAGTTCTTC.

This clonotype occurred many times. The V call is TRBV12-3 or TRBV12-4, the J call TRBJ2-4; no clear D gene. The CDR3 runs to 12 residues. Trimming took off 1 base at V and 7 bases at J, with 5 bases between the two ends. CDR3 DNA: TGTGCCAGCAGTTTAGACCCGAACATTCAGTACTTC. This encodes CASSLDPNIQYF.

The V gene is TRBV27, the J gene TRBJ1-2, with D perhaps matching TRBD1 (6 bases). Trimming left V 4 bases short and J 0 bases short, with 9 bases between. CDR3 length equals 14 residues. Germline-derived CDR1 and CDR2 are MNHEY and SMNVEV (reference sequence). CDR3 nucleotides: TGTGCCAGCAGTTACAGGGATCCTAACTATGGCTACACCTTC. This gives the protein CASSYRDPNYGYTF.

As concerns this clonotype: This could be a read error, since a much larger clone is one nucleotide away. The CDR3 loop is CASCGADPAYEQYF. CDR3 bases: TGTGCCAGCTGCGGGGCGGACCCAGCCTACGAGCAGTACTTC. The chain combines TRBV9 with TRBJ2-7; a weak D match, TRBD2 (6 bases). The CDR3 length is 14 residues. V gave up 7 bases and J gave up 2 bases, with 16 bases separating them. Germline V lookup: CDR1 SGDLS, CDR2 YYNGEE.

Comments on this clonotype: It may be a read error: a sequence one base away is much more abundant. J is TRBJ2-3 and V is TRBV19, with D possibly matching TRBD2 (6 bases). This CDR3 is 16 amino acids long. Germline V lookup: CDR1 LNHDA, CDR2 SQIVND (reference sequence). DNA for the CDR3: TGTACCAGTAGCCCATTTTCGGGACTCGACACAGATACGCAGTATTTT. Protein product: CTSSPFSGLDTDTQYF.

The genes are TRBV7-9 and TRBJ2-5; TRBD1 matches at 7 bases. There are 16 residues in the CDR3. Germline CDR1 and CDR2: SEHNR and FQNEAQ (reference sequence). Trimming took 2 bases from V and 1 from J; bases not matched to a gene: 7. The CDR3 DNA reads TGTGCCAGCAGCTTAAACAGGGGTGGCCCCCAAGAGACCCAGTACTTC. Translated: CASSLNRGGPQETQYF.

The CDR3 sequence is CASSQTGTGNTGELFF. The CDR3 DNA sequence: TGCGCCAGCAGCCAGACCGGGACAGGGAACACCGGGGAGCTGTTTTTT. J is TRBJ2-2 and V is TRBV4-1, with 8 bases identical to TRBD1. This CDR3 has 16 residues. Germline CDR1 reads MGHRA; CDR2 reads YSYEKL. Trimming cost V 3 bases and J 1 base; bases outside gene matches: 4.

In its sample, this clonotype was seen a few times. This may be a read error: a much more frequent sequence differs by one nucleotide. The chain carries TRBV20-1 and TRBJ2-7; either TRBD1 or TRBD2 may fit D (5 bases each). Germline V gene sequence: CDR1 DFQATT, CDR2 SNEGSKA (reference sequence). CDR3 length: 11 residues. Deletions cut 5 bases from V and 4 bases from J, with 9 bases between. The CDR3 loop is CSAGWGYEQYF. DNA for the CDR3: TGCAGTGCTGGATGGGGGTACGAGCAGTACTTC.

This clonotype was counted many times. The genes are TRBV19 and TRBJ2-5; D perhaps matches TRBD1 (5 bases). V gave up 8 bases and J gave up 4 bases, with 20 bases separating them. CDR3 length: 15 residues. Germline V gene data show CDR1 as LNHDA and CDR2 as SQIVND (reference sequence). DNA of the CDR3: TGTGCCAGTCTACCCCGTAGGGGTGGAACAGAGACCCAGTACTTC. It yields the protein CASLPRRGGTETQYF.

A word on this clonotype: Without the conserved terminal phenylalanine or tryptophan, this CDR3 likely stems from a read error. The chain combines TRBV27 with TRBJ2-7; D tentatively fits TRBD1 or TRBD2 (6 bases each). The CDR3 runs to 14 residues. The ends were cut back, 0 bases at V and 5 bases at J, with 11 bases in the middle. Germline V lookup: CDR1 MNHEY, CDR2 SMNVEV (reference sequence). The CDR3 spells CASSLSARGDEQYS. The CDR3 DNA sequence: TGTGCCAGCAGTTTATCTGCTAGGGGGGACGAGCAGTACTCC.

This clonotype was recorded many times. The chain recombines TRBV6-5 with TRBJ1-2; 10 nucleotides line up with TRBD1. Germline V gene data show CDR1 as MNHEY and CDR2 as SVGAGI. V lost 5 bases and J lost 3; bases outside the gene matches: 6. The CDR3 extends over 15 amino acids. As DNA, the CDR3 is TGTGCCAGCAGTAATCCGGGACAGGGGTACTATGGCTACACCTTC. This sequence encodes CASSNPGQGYYGYTF.

Comment on this clonotype: A read error is possible here, since a much larger clone lies one base away. The rearrangement uses TRBV29-1 and TRBJ2-7; D is uncertain. CDR3 length: 13 amino acids. The V gene's germline CDR1 is SQVTM and CDR2 ANQGSEA. With 4 bases removed from V and 2 bases from J, the gap between germline ends came to 12 bases. CDR3 nucleotide sequence: TGCAGCGTTGTACCGTACACTACCTACGAGCAGTACTTC. This sequence encodes CSVVPYTTYEQYF.

This clonotype has ten or more counts. V gene TRBV12-3 or TRBV12-4 combines with J gene TRBJ1-1; D unclear. CDR3 length equals 12 residues. V lost 5 bases, J lost 3 bases, and 7 bases lay in between. The CDR3: CASSPGYTEAFF. In nucleotides, the CDR3 is TGTGCCAGCAGTCCGGGGTACACTGAAGCTTTCTTT.

Of note for this clonotype: No conserved phenylalanine or tryptophan is present at the end of the CDR3, so a read error is the likely explanation. The V and J genes are TRBV10-3 and TRBJ1-1; possibly TRBD1 for D (5 bases). Germline CDR1 ENHRY, CDR2 SYGVKD. CDR3 size: 12 residues. The V end lost 9 bases, the J end lost 3 bases, and 11 bases lay between the germline ends. This CDR3 is CAIGAWDTEAFL. CDR3 DNA: TGTGCCATTGGGGCGTGGGACACTGAAGCTTTCTTA.

This clonotype appeared many times. The V gene is TRBV4-3, the J gene TRBJ2-1; TRBD1 agrees at 11 bases. The CDR3 totals 13 residues. From germline, CDR1 is LGHNA and CDR2 YSLEER. J was trimmed by 8 bases and V by 5 bases; bases with no gene match: 2. CDR3: CASSKGQGDEQFF. In DNA form, the CDR3 reads TGCGCCAGCAGCAAGGGACAGGGGGATGAGCAGTTCTTC.

Ten or more counts support this clonotype. V gene TRBV4-2 combines with J gene TRBJ2-7; 7 positions match TRBD1. CDR1 and CDR2 (germline): LGHNA, YNFKEQ. The CDR3 consists of 14 residues. With 3 bases clipped from V and 3 bases from J, the junction kept 5 bases outside the gene matches. Here the CDR3 reads CASSHPGTVYEQYF. CDR3 in DNA: TGTGCCAGCAGCCATCCCGGGACAGTCTACGAGCAGTACTTC.

With respect to this clonotype: A junction end diverges from the germline sequence, so it may reflect a read error. The rearrangement links TRBV16 to TRBJ1-2; 8 nucleotides align to TRBD1. Per the germline V gene, CDR1 is KGHSY and CDR2 is FQNENV. The CDR3 is 14 residues long. The CDR3 DNA sequence: TGTACCAGCAGCCAATTCCAGGGGGCGAGTGGCTACACCTTC. Encoded protein: CTSSQFQGASGYTF.

This clonotype occurred a few times. The chain links TRBV12-3 or TRBV12-4 to TRBJ1-2, with 9 bases fitting TRBD1. The V gene end was trimmed by 6 bases and the J gene end by 6 bases; junction bases not matched to a gene: 5. The CDR3 has 13 amino acids. CDR3 bases: TGTGCCAGCAGGAAACAGGGGGCGGATGGCTACACCTTC. Amino acid sequence: CASRKQGADGYTF.